Given below is one T cell receptor (beta chain) in context. Its antigen is as yet unknown. The data were obtained in a study of T cell responses to AZD1222 COVID-19 vaccine. Clones were read by immunoSEQ multiplex PCR, and TCRdb kept only the in-frame ones, dropping some. The sample comprises roughly 120,000 clones, over 75% of which are singletons, and about 9.8% rests with the top ten. This CDR3 has 12 amino acids. CDR1 is LGHNT, CDR2 FRNRAP, per germline. Trimming stripped 4 bases from V and 2 bases from J, with 6 bases between. General study points: Spike was spanned by vaccine-associated CD4 TCRs, which were dominant at 160-218 and 743-854.

This clonotype was sampled from an adult in good health. The chain recombines TRBV12-5 with TRBJ2-7, with D hard to call. The material was peripheral blood, obtained on day 0 of AZD1222 vaccination. CDR3 region: CASGSPPYEQYF. CDR3 sequence (DNA): TGTGCTAGTGGTTCTCCCCCCTACGAGCAGTACTTC.